These 9 T cell receptor beta chains share one sample of origin, sequenced in a study of blood T cells in healthy people across ages. A second roughly 6 to 11 cycle PCR used barcoded and J-beta primers. From the 5' RACE reads, TCRdb called clonotypes with MiXCR, one entry per CDR3 protein. This sample has 800,000 to 950,000 distinct CDR3 sequences, with roughly 29% found just once. These same records also appear under a second study, on T cells of mothers and their children.

The sequenced sample was blood. The origin of the receptors is a woman aged 40 to 49 in good health.

V gene TRBV20-1 combines with J gene TRBJ2-5; perhaps D is TRBD1 or TRBD2 (5 bases each). Germline CDR1 DFQATT, CDR2 SNEGSKA (reference sequence). CDR3 length: 15 amino acids. V lost 6 bases and J 2 bases, leaving 19 bases between the germline ends. The CDR3 coding sequence is TGCAGTGCCGAGGGGTTGGACAATCCGCAAGAGACCCAGTACTTC. Its protein is CSAEGLDNPQETQYF.

Ten or more counts support this clonotype. The gene calls are TRBV6-1 and TRBJ2-7; a weak D match, TRBD2 (5 bases). From germline, CDR1 is MNHNS and CDR2 SASEGT. The ends were cut back, 3 bases at V and 0 bases at J, with 9 bases in the middle. The CDR3 sequence is 14 residues long. The CDR3 loop is CASSDQGSSYEQYF. The CDR3 DNA reads TGTGCCAGCAGTGATCAAGGGAGCTCCTACGAGCAGTACTTC.

The rearrangement joins TRBV12-3 or TRBV12-4 to TRBJ2-5; the D is unclear. Between the trimmed V and J ends, which lost 2 bases and 5 bases, there was a span of 9 bases. The length of the CDR3 is 13 residues. CDR3 nucleotide sequence: TGTGCCAGCAGTTTAACTATTTCTGAGACCCAGTACTTC. It encodes CASSLTISETQYF.

There are a few counts of this clonotype. This chain links TRBV2 with TRBJ1-5; D unresolved. The germline V gene encodes CDR1 SNHLY and CDR2 FYNNEI. This CDR3 has 13 residues. Trimming took off 4 bases at V and 3 bases at J, with 7 bases between the two ends. CDR3 region: CASSADLNQPQHF. In DNA, the CDR3 is TGTGCCAGCAGTGCGGACCTCAATCAGCCCCAGCATTTT. Full variable domain (missing parts from reference TRBV2 and TRBJ1-5): EPEVTQTPSHQVTQMGQEVILRCVPISNHLYFYWYRQILGQKVEFLVSFYNNEISEKSEIFDDQFSVERPDGSNFTLKIRSTKLEDSAMYFCASSADLNQPQHFGDGTRLSIL.

This clonotype was observed many times. V and J are TRBV18 and TRBJ1-4, with 8 bases that match TRBD1. The length of the CDR3 is 16 residues. V lost 3 bases to trimming and J lost 0 bases; unmatched junction nucleotides: 3. Germline V CDR1 and CDR2: KGHSH, LQKENI. CDR3 sequence: CASSPGQASTNEKLFF. CDR3 nucleotide sequence: TGTGCCAGCTCACCGGGACAGGCGTCAACTAATGAAAAACTGTTTTTT.

A word on this clonotype: Being one base from a much bigger clone, this may be a read error. This chain connects TRBV29-1 to TRBJ2-1; TRBD2 is a possible D gene (6 bases). The CDR3 has 14 amino acids. Trimming removed 6 bases at V and 6 bases at J, with 18 bases between. Germline lookup yields CDR1 SQVTM and CDR2 ANQGSEA. CDR3 nucleotide sequence: TGCAGCGTCGAGGGACTGTTCGCTTGCAATGAGCAGTTCTTC. This gives the protein CSVEGLFACNEQFF.

This CDR3 reads CASSLSGGPLDSNYGYTF. CDR3 in DNA: TGTGCCAGCAGTTTATCTGGGGGGCCCCTGGACAGTAACTATGGCTACACCTTC. The chain is built from TRBV27 and TRBJ1-2; TRBD1 is a possible D gene (6 bases). CDR3 length: 18 residues. V lost 0 bases and J 1 base, leaving 18 bases between the germline ends. Germline-derived CDR1 and CDR2 are MNHEY and SMNVEV (reference sequence).

About this clonotype itself: Since a much larger clone is just one base distant, this may be a read error. J is TRBJ1-2 and V is TRBV20-1; D uncertain. V lost 5 bases, J lost 4 bases, and 14 bases lay in between. Germline V gene sequence: CDR1 DFQATT, CDR2 SNEGSKA (reference sequence). The CDR3 is 13 residues long. The DNA of the CDR3 is TGCAGTGCTTACAACCTGGAGGGCTATGGCTACACCTTC. Its translation is CSAYNLEGYGYTF.

This clonotype has just a few counts. The chain is built from TRBV14 and TRBJ2-5; tentatively, D is TRBD1 (5 bases). V lost 5 bases, J lost 0 bases, and 10 bases lay in between. CDR1 is SGHDN and CDR2 is FVKESK in the germline V gene. The CDR3 has 14 amino acids. The CDR3 DNA follows: TGTGCCAGCAGCATGTTCAGGGACCAAGAGACCCAGTACTTC. Its protein product is CASSMFRDQETQYF.